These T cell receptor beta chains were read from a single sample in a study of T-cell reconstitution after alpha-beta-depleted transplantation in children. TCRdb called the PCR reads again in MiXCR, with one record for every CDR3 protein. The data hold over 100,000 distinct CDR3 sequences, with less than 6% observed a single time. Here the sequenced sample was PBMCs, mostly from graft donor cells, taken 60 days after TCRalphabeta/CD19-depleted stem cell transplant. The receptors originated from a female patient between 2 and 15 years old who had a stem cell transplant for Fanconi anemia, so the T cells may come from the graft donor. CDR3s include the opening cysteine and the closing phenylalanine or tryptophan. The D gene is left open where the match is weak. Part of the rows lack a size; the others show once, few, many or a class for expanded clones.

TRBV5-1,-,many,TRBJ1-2,TGCGCCAGCAGCTTGCAGGGGAACTATGGCTACACCTTC,CASSLQGNYGYTF
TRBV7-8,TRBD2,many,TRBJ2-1,TGTGCCAGCAGCGCAAGGACTAGCGGGAGTATTTCCTACAATGAGCAGTTCTTC,CASSARTSGSISYNEQFF
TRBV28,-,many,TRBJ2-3,TGTGCCAGCAGTTTTTTCGGAGGAGATACGCAGTATTTT,CASSFFGGDTQYF
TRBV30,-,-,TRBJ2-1,TGTGCCTGGAGCGGGGGGCGCTCCTACAATGAGCAGTTCTTC,CAWSGGRSYNEQFF
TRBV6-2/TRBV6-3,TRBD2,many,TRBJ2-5,TGTGCCAGCAGTTACGTGGGTGGCGGGAGCCAAGAGACCCAGTACTTC,CASSYVGGGSQETQYF
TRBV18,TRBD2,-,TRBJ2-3,TGTGCCAGCTCGACTTCCTCCGGGACTACCTACACAGATACGCAGTATTTT,CASSTSSGTTYTDTQYF
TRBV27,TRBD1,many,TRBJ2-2,TGTGCCAGCAGGATAGTTCAGGGGGCTGGCACCGGGGAGCTGTTTTTT,CASRIVQGAGTGELFF
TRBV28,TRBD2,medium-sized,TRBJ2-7,TGTGCCAGCAGTTTCGGACTAGCGGGATTCGAGCAGTACTTC,CASSFGLAGFEQYF
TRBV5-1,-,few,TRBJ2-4,TGCGCCAGCAGCTTGGCCGGGCGAGAAAACATTCAGTACTTC,CASSLAGRENIQYF
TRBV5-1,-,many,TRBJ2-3,TGCGCCAGCAGCCCCGACCCCCATACGCAGTATTTT,CASSPDPHTQYF
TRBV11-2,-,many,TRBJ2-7,TGTGCCAGCAGCTTAGTAGCGATAGACGAGCAGTACTTC,CASSLVAIDEQYF
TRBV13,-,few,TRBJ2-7,TGTGCCAGCAGCTTCCGAGTCCAAACCGACGAGCAGTACTTC,CASSFRVQTDEQYF
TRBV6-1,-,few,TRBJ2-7,TGTGCCAGCAGTACCCGGGACCTTACCTACGAGCAGTACTTC,CASSTRDLTYEQYF
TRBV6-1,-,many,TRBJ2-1,TGTGCCAGCATGGGGAGGTGGCAGTTCTTC,CASMGRWQFF
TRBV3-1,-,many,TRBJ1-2,TGTGCCAGCAGCCCGGGACTGGCTAACTATGGCTACACCTTC,CASSPGLANYGYTF
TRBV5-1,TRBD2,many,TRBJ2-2,TGCGCCAGCAGACCTCCAGGAGGGACTAGCGATTCGAACACCGGGGAGCTGTTTTTT,CASRPPGGTSDSNTGELFF
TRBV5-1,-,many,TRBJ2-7,TGCGCCAGCAGCTTGGTATCGGCCTACGAGCAGTACTTC,CASSLVSAYEQYF
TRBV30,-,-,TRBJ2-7,TGTGCCTGGAGTGTACGATTCAAGGGGGGCTCCTACGAGCAGTACTTC,CAWSVRFKGGSYEQYF
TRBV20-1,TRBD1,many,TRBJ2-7,TGCAGTGCTTGTCCCGGGACAGCGTCAGAGCAGTACTTC,CSACPGTASEQYF
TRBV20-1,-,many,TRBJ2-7,TGCAGTGCTAGATACAGGGTGTACTCCTACGAGCAGTACTTC,CSARYRVYSYEQYF
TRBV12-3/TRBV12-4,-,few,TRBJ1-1,TGTGCCAGCAGTTTTGGGGGCGCGTACACTGAAGTTTTCTTT,CASSFGGAYTEVFF
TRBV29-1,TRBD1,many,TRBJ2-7,TGCAGCGTTGAGAGGCAGGGGGCGAACGAGCAGTACTTC,CSVERQGANEQYF
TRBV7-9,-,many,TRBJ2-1,TGTGCCAGCAGCTTCGGGGAAAGTGGGCAGTTCTTC,CASSFGESGQFF
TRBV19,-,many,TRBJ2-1,TGTGCCAGTAGTATCCGGGGACCCATTTACAATGAGCAGTTCTTC,CASSIRGPIYNEQFF
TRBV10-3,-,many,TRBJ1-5,TGTGCCATCAGTGAGTCGACAGGCTATAGCAATCAGCCCCAGCATTTT,CAISESTGYSNQPQHF
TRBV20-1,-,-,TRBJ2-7,TGCAGTGCTAGGAGAACAACCGGGACCCCAGCTTACGAGCAGTACTTC,CSARRTTGTPAYEQYF
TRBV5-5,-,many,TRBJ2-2,TGTGCCAGCAGCACCCACAGGGCCACCGGGGAGCTGTTTTTT,CASSTHRATGELFF
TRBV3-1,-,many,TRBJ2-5,TGTGCCAGCAGCCAAAATAGACCGCCGCAGACCCAGTACTTC,CASSQNRPPQTQYF
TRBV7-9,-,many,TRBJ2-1,TGTGCCAGCAGCTTAGGGTGGTCCTACAATGAGCAGTTCTTC,CASSLGWSYNEQFF
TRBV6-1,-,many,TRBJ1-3,TGTGCCAGCAGTATTAGCTCTGGAAACACCATATATTTT,CASSISSGNTIYF
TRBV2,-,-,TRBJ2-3,TGTGCCAGCACTTTTTATGGGGGGCCCACAGATACGCAGTATTTT,CASTFYGGPTDTQYF
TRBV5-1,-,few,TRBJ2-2,TGCGCCAGTCAGGGTTACGGCACCGGGGAGCTGTTTTTT,CASQGYGTGELFF
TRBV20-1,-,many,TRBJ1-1,TGCAGTGCTAAAAGACAGCCGAACACTGAAGCTTTCTTT,CSAKRQPNTEAFF
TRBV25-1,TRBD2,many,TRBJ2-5,TGTGCCAGCACAACTCAAGTGGGCGAACTAGCGGCTGGTCGGGAGACCCAGTACTTC,CASTTQVGELAAGRETQYF
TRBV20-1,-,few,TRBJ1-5,TGCAGTGCCACCGACGGACGCAATCAGCCCCAGCATTTT,CSATDGRNQPQHF
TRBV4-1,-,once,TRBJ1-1,TGCGCCAGCAGCCCCCCGGACAGTGAAGCTTTCTTT,CASSPPDSEAFF
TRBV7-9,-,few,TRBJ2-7,TGTGCCAGCACCCCTACGGGTTATACCTACGAGCAGTACTTC,CASTPTGYTYEQYF
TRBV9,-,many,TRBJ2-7,TGTGCCAGCAGCGTATCGGGGGCGGGGAATACCTACGAGCAGTACTTC,CASSVSGAGNTYEQYF
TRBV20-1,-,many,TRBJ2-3,TGCAGTGCTAGGGGACCAGGACGGAGACGTAGCACAGATACGCAGTATTTT,CSARGPGRRRSTDTQYF
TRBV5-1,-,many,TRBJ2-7,TGCGCCAGCAGCCAAGGGGGGTCCTACGAGCAGTACTTC,CASSQGGSYEQYF
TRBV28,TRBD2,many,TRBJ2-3,TGTGCCAGCAATCACCTAGCGGGGGTGAGCACAGATACGCAGTATTTT,CASNHLAGVSTDTQYF
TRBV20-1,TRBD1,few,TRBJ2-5,TGCAGTGCCACCCCCCCACAGGGGGAAGAGACCCAGTACTTC,CSATPPQGEETQYF
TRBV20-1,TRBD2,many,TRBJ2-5,TGCAGTGCTAGAGGTCACGGGGGGGCGGAGACCCAGTACTTC,CSARGHGGAETQYF
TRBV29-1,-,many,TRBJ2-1,TGCAGCGCGCCTGGAACTATCTCCTACAATGAGCAGTTCTTC,CSAPGTISYNEQFF
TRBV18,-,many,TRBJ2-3,TGTGCCAGCTCACTTCTTGAAGGGATAACAGATACGCAGTATTTT,CASSLLEGITDTQYF
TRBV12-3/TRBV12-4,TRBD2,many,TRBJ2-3,TGTGCCAGCAGTTCCCTAGCGGGAGTTTACACAGATACGCAGTATTTT,CASSSLAGVYTDTQYF